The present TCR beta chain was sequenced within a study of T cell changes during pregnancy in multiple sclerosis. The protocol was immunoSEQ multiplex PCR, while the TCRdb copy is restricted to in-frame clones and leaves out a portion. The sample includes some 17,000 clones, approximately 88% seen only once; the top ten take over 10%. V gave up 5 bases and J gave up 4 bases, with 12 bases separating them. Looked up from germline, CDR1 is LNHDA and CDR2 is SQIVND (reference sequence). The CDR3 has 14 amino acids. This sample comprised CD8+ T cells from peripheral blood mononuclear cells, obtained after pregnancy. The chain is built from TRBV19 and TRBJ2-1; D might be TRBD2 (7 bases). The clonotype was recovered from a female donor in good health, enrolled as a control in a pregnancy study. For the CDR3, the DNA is TGTGCCAGTAGTGGGGGGGGCCTTTACAATGAGCAGTTCTTC. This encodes CASSGGGLYNEQFF.